Listed here are 13 T cell receptor beta chains from one sample, sequenced in a study of T cells in Graves' hyperthyroidism and ophthalmopathy. Amplified TCR beta CDR3 regions came from RNA transcripts. RT-PCR in the first round (using the HTBI primer set) targeted the TCR CDR3. Each CDR3 protein gets one entry after TCRdb re-called the multiplex PCR reads with MiXCR. The sample lists over 450,000 distinct CDR3 sequences; 14% were seen once. The sequenced sample was blood. These receptors all stem from a woman in her late teens or twenties with Graves' hyperthyroidism.

This clonotype was detected many times. The genes are TRBV6-5 and TRBJ1-4; tentatively, D is TRBD1 (5 bases). This CDR3 has 15 residues. Trimming stripped 0 bases from V and 5 bases from J, with 10 bases between. Germline-derived CDR1 and CDR2 are MNHEY and SVGAGI. CDR3 residues: CASSYSGGRNEKLFF. The CDR3 nucleotides are TGTGCCAGCAGTTACTCGGGGGGTAGAAATGAAAAACTGTTTTTT.

This clonotype was counted ten times or more. J is TRBJ2-1 and V is TRBV20-1; TRBD2 aligns across 7 bases. This CDR3 has 14 residues. CDR1 DFQATT and CDR2 SNEGSKA come from the germline V gene (reference sequence). CDR3 bases: TGCAGCGTAACTAGCGAGAGTACTAACAATGAGCAGTTCTTC. It is translated as CSVTSESTNNEQFF.

The rearrangement joins TRBV27 to TRBJ2-1; TRBD1 agrees at 10 bases. Looked up from germline, CDR1 is MNHEY and CDR2 is SMNVEV (reference sequence). J was trimmed by 6 bases and V by 4 bases; bases with no gene match: 6. This CDR3 region has 15 residues. As DNA, the CDR3 is TGTGCCAGCAGTTGGGGGACAGGGGAACGCAATGAGCAGTTCTTC. Its translation: CASSWGTGERNEQFF.

The gene calls are TRBV12-3 or TRBV12-4 and TRBJ2-1; possibly TRBD2 for D (6 bases). The germline V and J ends were trimmed by 8 bases and 10 bases, with 12 bases remaining between them. The length of the CDR3 is 11 residues. The CDR3, as DNA: TGTGCCAGCTCTACCGGGGGAGAGCAGTTCTTC. As protein: CASSTGGEQFF.

This clonotype was seen a few times. This chain links TRBV14 with TRBJ2-3, with D perhaps TRBD1 (5 bases). Germline CDR1 SGHDN, CDR2 FVKESK. There are 13 residues in the CDR3. V was trimmed by 3 bases and J by 10 bases, leaving 14 bases between them. The CDR3 DNA reads as TGTGCCAGCAGCCAGACTCAGGGCCGACCGCAGTATTTT. It translates to CASSQTQGRPQYF.

This clonotype was observed at least ten times. The J gene is TRBJ1-1, the V gene TRBV7-6, with a tentative D call TRBD1 (6 bases). The ends were cut back, 7 bases at V and 14 bases at J, with 26 bases in the middle. The V gene's germline CDR1 is SGHVS and CDR2 FNYEAQ. The CDR3 has 14 residues. The CDR3 region has the DNA TGTGCCAGCACCCCAAACGCCTGGGACAATGGTTTGTTCTTT. Translating it yields CASTPNAWDNGLFF. The variable domain in full, with the rest retrieved from reference TRBV7-6 and TRBJ1-1, is GAGVSQSPRYKVTKRGQDVALRCDPISGHVSLYWYRQALGQGPEFLTYFNYEAQQDKSGLPNDRFSAERPEGSISTLTIQRTEQRDSAMYRCASTPNAWDNGLFFGQGTRLTVV.

This clonotype came up many times. The chain couples TRBV29-1 to TRBJ1-1; D not resolved. The CDR3 contains 14 residues. V lost 3 bases and J 4 bases, leaving 15 bases between the germline ends. CDR1 and CDR2 (germline): SQVTM, ANQGSEA. CDR3 DNA sequence: TGCAGCGTTGAGAAGGGTCTTGTCGCCACTGAAGCTTTCTTT. This sequence encodes CSVEKGLVATEAFF.

This clonotype was seen only a few times. A single base separates this from a much larger clone, so it may be a read error. The J gene is TRBJ1-1, the V gene TRBV12-5; no clear D gene. Trimming removed 2 bases from V and 3 bases from J, with 16 bases in between. The V gene's germline CDR1 is LGHNT and CDR2 FRNRAP. The CDR3 runs 16 residues. The CDR3 loop is CASGLSYREGHTEAFF. In DNA form, the CDR3 reads TGTGCTAGTGGTTTGTCCTACCGGGAAGGCCACACTGAAGCTTTCTTT.

This clonotype was picked up many times. The CDR3 DNA reads as TGTGCCTGGAGTGCGACGGGCAGGGGGGGAAACACCATATATTTT. It codes for CAWSATGRGGNTIYF. The V call is TRBV30, the J call TRBJ1-3; 7 bases line up with TRBD1. Looked up from germline, CDR1 is GTSNPN and CDR2 is SVGIG (reference sequence). J was trimmed by 4 bases and V by 1 base; bases with no gene match: 7. The CDR3 runs 15 residues.

This clonotype has ten or more counts. CDR3 in amino acids: CASTWGTSTEQFF. In DNA form, the CDR3 reads TGTGCCAGCACCTGGGGGACTAGCACTGAGCAGTTCTTC. This sequence joins TRBV12-3 or TRBV12-4 and TRBJ2-1, with 9 bases matching TRBD2. CDR3 size: 13 residues. V lost 7 bases and J lost 9; bases outside the gene matches: 7.

This clonotype was counted many times. The chain combines TRBV27 with TRBJ1-2, with 9 positions matching TRBD1. Germline CDR1 is MNHEY and CDR2 is SMNVEV (reference sequence). The V segment lost 5 bases and the J segment 2 bases; nucleotides outside the gene matches: 6. This CDR3 region has 15 residues. Written as DNA, the CDR3 is TGTGCCAGCAGTCCCCGGGACAGGGTGAACTATGGCTACACCTTC. This codes for CASSPRDRVNYGYTF.

This clonotype appeared a few times. The chain recombines TRBV9 with TRBJ2-3, with D perhaps matching TRBD1 (6 bases). Germline CDR1 and CDR2: SGDLS and YYNGEE. There are 16 residues in the CDR3. Trimming pared 0 bases from V and 2 bases from J, leaving 13 bases between. CDR3 in DNA: TGTGCCAGCAGCGTAGAGGGCAGGGGATACACAGATACGCAGTATTTT. Translation: CASSVEGRGYTDTQYF. The complete variable domain, with remaining parts taken from reference TRBV9 and TRBJ2-3, reads DSGVTQTPKHLITATGQRVTLRCSPRSGDLSVYWYQQSLDQGLQFLIQYYNGEERAKGNILERFSAQQFPDLHSELNLSSLELGDSALYFCASSVEGRGYTDTQYFGPGTRLTVL.

At least ten counts were recorded for this clonotype. The chain combines TRBV10-3 with TRBJ2-6, with TRBD2 matching 15 bases. Germline CDR1 is ENHRY and CDR2 is SYGVKD. V was pared by 10 bases and J by 0 bases, with 7 bases of the junction left unmatched. This CDR3 contains 18 residues. The CDR3 DNA reads as TGTGCCACTGGGGGGACTAGCGGGGGGAACTCTGGGGCCAACGTCCTGACTTTC. It codes for CATGGTSGGNSGANVLTF.